This T cell receptor (beta chain) was observed in a study of T-cell reconstitution after alpha-beta-depleted transplantation in children. Study observations and caveats: At the one-year point after transplant, T-cell counts and TCRbeta diversity were found to come mostly from T cells that had been newly produced. Expanded graft clones, several hundred of them, were reportedly the source of alpha-beta T cells about two months after transplant.

For this clonotype: Its antigen is currently unknown.

The CDR3 totals 16 residues. Trimming stripped 4 bases from V and 4 bases from J, with 18 bases between. Per the germline V gene, CDR1 is SGHRS and CDR2 is YFSETQ. During its preparation, the TCRbeta library received unique molecular identifiers. Via MiXCR, TCRdb re-called the PCR reads, giving one row per CDR3 protein. The sample records hundreds of thousands of distinct CDR3 sequences, around 17% being singletons. V gene TRBV5-1 combines with J gene TRBJ1-5; D may be TRBD1 (6 bases). The material sequenced was PBMCs, mostly from graft donor cells, taken 360 days after TCRalphabeta/CD19-depleted stem cell transplant. The receptor was derived from a male patient aged 10 to 17 who had a stem cell transplant for acute lymphoblastic leukemia, so the T cells may come from the graft donor. The CDR3 DNA is TGCGCCAGCAGCCAGACGGGCCGAGGGGGAAATCAGCCCCAGCATTTT. It yields the protein CASSQTGRGGNQPQHF.